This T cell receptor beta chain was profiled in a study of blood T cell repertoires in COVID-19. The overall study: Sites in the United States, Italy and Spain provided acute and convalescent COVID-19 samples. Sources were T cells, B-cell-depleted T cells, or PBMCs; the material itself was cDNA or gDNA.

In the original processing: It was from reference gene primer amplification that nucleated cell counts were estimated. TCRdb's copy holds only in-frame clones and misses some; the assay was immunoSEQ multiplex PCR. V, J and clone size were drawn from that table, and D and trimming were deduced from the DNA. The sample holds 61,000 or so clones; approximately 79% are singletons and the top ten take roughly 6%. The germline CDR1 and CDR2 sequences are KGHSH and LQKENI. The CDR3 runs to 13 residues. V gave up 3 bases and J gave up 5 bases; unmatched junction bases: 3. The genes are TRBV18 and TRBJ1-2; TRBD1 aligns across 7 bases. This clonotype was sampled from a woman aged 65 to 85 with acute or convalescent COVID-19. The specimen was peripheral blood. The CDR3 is CASSPGTAYGYTF. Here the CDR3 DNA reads TGTGCCAGCTCACCCGGGACAGCTTATGGCTACACCTTC.